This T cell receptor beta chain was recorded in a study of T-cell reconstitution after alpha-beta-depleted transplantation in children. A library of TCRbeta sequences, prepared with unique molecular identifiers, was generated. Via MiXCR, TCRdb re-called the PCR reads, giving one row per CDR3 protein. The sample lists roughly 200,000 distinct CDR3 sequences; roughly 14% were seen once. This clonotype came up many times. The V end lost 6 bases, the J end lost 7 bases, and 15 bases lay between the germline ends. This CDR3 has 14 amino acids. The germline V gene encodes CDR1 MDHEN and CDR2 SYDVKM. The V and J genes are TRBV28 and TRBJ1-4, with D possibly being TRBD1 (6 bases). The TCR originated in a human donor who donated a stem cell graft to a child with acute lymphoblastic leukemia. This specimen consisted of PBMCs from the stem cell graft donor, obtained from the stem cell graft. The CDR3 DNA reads TGTGCCAGCAGAGGAGGGGGGGGCGGTGAAAAACTGTTTTTT. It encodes CASRGGGGGEKLFF.